This TCR beta chain was recovered during a study of T cells after yellow fever vaccination. Many counts were recorded for this clonotype. Antigen unknown. Whole-study findings and limits: It was the secondary response that reached its peak faster, day 5 versus 15, but it was weaker. Most primary-vaccination clones recurred post-booster (nearly 98% CD4, around 90% CD8).

Trimming took 2 bases from V and 4 from J, leaving 8 bases between them. Germline CDR1 MNHNS, CDR2 SASEGT. CDR3 length: 13 residues. TCRdb passed the 5' RACE reads through MiXCR, listing each CDR3 protein once. The repertoire holds about 170,000 distinct CDR3 sequences, with approximately 6.2% as singletons. The clonotype originates from a man younger than 30 who received the YFV17D yellow fever vaccine. The sequences come from CD4+ T cells sorted from PBMCs, collected on the day of the first yellow fever vaccination. The chain is built from TRBV6-1 and TRBJ1-1; D perhaps matches TRBD1 (5 bases). CDR3 region: CASSEQGFTEAFF. CDR3 sequence (DNA): TGTGCCAGCAGTGAACAGGGTTTCACTGAAGCTTTCTTT.